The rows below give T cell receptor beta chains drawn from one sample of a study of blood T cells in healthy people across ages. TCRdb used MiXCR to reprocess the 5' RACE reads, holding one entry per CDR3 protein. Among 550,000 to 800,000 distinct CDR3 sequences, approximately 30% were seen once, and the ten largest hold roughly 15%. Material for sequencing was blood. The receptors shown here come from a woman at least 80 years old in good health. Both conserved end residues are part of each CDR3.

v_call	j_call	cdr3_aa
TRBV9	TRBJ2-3	CASSDETGVTPDTQYF
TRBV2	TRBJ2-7	CASCRGPLDEQYF
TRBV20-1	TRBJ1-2	CSASAQGTYGYTF
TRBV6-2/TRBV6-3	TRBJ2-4	CASSSGTGATIKYF
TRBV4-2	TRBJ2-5	CASSQEAGGQETQYF
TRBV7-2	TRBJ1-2	CASSTHQGHYGYTF
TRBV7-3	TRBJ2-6	CASSARVLGSGANVLTF
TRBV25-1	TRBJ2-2	CASSESMGGGGELFF
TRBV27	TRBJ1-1	CASRDLRANTEAFF
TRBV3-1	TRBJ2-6	CASSPGTASSGANVLTF
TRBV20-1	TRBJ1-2	CSALGVGQLYTF
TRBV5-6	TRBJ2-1	CASSLGSLYNEQFF
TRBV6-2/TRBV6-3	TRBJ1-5	CASHGYSNQPQHF
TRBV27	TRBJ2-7	CASSSLGDRTIYEQYF
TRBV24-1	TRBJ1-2	CATSDFTETYGYTF
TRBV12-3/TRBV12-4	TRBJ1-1	CVSSFWGDTEAFF
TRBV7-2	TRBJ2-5	CASSPKAGGTQYF
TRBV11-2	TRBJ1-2	CANSLRAPAVYGYTF
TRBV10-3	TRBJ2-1	CAISEPQGAGEQFF
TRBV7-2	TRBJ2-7	CASSPQGGAYEQYF
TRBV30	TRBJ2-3	CAWSVTGTDTQYF
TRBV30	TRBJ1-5	CAWSRPLGVTQPQHF
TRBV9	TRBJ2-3	CASSDGHSTDTQYF
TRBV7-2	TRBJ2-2	CASSLDHYSANTGELFF
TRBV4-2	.	CASSLEVRGETQYF
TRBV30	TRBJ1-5	CAWSAPRLQPQHF
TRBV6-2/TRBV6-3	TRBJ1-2	CASSYVRQNYGYTF
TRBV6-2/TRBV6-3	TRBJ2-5	CASSKLAGGNYNEQYF
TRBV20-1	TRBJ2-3	CSALAGSSTDTQYF
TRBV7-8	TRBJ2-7	CASSAGTSGGESSYEQYF
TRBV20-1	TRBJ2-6	CSARDPTGGVTGANVLTF
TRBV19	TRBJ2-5	CASSNGQAELQETQYF
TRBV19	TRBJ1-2	CASSDLGRQQSYGYTF
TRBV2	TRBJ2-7	CAKSRQYYEQYF
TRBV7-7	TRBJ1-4	CASSPRTGAGEKLFF
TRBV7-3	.	CASSLAGRGPYEQYF
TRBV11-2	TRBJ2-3	CASSLVIAGGSTDTQYF
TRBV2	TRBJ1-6	CASSGSGAGNSPLHF
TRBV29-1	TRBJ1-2	CSATKGGQGASGYTF
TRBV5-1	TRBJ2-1	CASSSDGSSYNEQFF
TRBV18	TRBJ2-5	CASSPGLEPAETQYF
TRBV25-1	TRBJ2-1	CASSEYWGYEQFF
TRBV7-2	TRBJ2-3	CASSLGRGSLDTQYF
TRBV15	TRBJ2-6	CATSRWTGSGANVLTF
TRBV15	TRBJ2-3	CATSSGDRLGGTDTQYF
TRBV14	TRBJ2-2	CASSQGWTSNAGELFF
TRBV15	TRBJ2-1	CATQREAYNEQFF
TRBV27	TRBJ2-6	CASSLRRGVTGANVRTF
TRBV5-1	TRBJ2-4	CASSLTGIDGAKNIQYF
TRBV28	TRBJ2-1	CASSLGYNKQFF
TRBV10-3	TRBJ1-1	CAISDPTALEVTEAFF
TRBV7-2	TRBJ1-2	CASSSLGGGGGYTF
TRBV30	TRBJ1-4	CALYGTELFF
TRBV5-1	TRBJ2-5	CANSLGQGQETQYF
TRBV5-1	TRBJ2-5	CASSVNGGSETQYF
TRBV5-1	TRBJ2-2	CASSLGLASGELFF
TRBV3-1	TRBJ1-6	CASGEFPTLHF
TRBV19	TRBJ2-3	CASRKGGASTDTQYF
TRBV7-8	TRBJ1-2	CASSRSTGFPTYGYTF
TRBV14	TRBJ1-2	CASSHPGSTLSGYTF